Listed below are T cell receptor beta chains from one sample, sequenced in a study of OX40 agonist ivuxolimab in advanced cancers. Method: immunoSEQ multiplex PCR; TCRdb's copy keeps in-frame clones and lacks some. This table has tens of thousands of clones, 80% to 90% appearing once. The sequenced sample was CD4+ or CD8+ T cells sorted from blood, obtained in a trial of the OX40 agonist ivuxolimab. The receptors were sampled from an adult with an advanced solid tumor such as melanoma, head and neck, liver or kidney cancer. Each CDR3 is given with its conserved first and last residue. A D gene is named only where the DNA matches it firmly. Rows may omit the clone size; those that give it use once, few, many or a size class.

>.|TRBV11-2|.|TRBJ1-2
TGTGCCAGCAGCACCGCCGTGGGGATTACTTACTATGGCTACACCTTC
CASSTAVGITYYGYTF
>.|TRBV2|.|TRBJ1-2
TGTGCCAGCAGCGTCGACAGAAGCTACACCTTC
CASSVDRSYTF
>.|TRBV19|TRBD1|TRBJ2-6
TGTGCCAGTAGTCTAACAGGGGCCCCCTCTGGGGCCAACGTCCTGACTTTC
CASSLTGAPSGANVLTF
>.|TRBV7-9|.|TRBJ1-1
TGTGCCAGCAGCTTGTGGGTCGATGAAGCTTTCTTT
CASSLWVDEAFF
>once|TRBV29-1|TRBD1|TRBJ1-1
TGCAGCGGTGAACCGGGACAGGGAAAAGCTTTCTTT
CSGEPGQGKAFF
>few|TRBV19|.|TRBJ1-1
TGTGCCAGTAGTATAGGCAGAACGAACACTGAAGCTTTCTTT
CASSIGRTNTEAFF
>once|TRBV7-9|.|TRBJ2-7
TGTGCCAGCAGCTTAGCGACCTACGAGCAGTACTTC
CASSLATYEQYF
>.|TRBV6-5|.|TRBJ1-1
TGTGCCAGCAGTCTGGGGAGGAACACTGAAGCTTTCTTT
CASSLGRNTEAFF
>.|TRBV7-3|.|TRBJ1-1
TGTGCCAGCAGCTTAAAGGGGGTAGGTGAAGCTTTCTTT
CASSLKGVGEAFF
>.|TRBV27|.|TRBJ1-5
TGTGCCAGCAGTGGCATGCACAATCAGCCCCAGCATTTT
CASSGMHNQPQHF
>.|TRBV6-4|.|TRBJ1-2
TGTGCCAGCAGTGACTCGGGGCCTAATGGCTACACCTTC
CASSDSGPNGYTF
>.|TRBV4-2|.|TRBJ1-4
TGTGCCAGCAGCCCTGAAAGGGGGAATGAAAAACTGTTTTTT
CASSPERGNEKLFF
>.|TRBV18|.|TRBJ2-7
TGTGCCAGCTCACCTTTGAAATTTCACGAGCAGTACTTC
CASSPLKFHEQYF
>.|TRBV7-8|.|TRBJ1-1
TGTGCCAGCAGCCACTCGGAGAGGGAGGGTAACACTGAAGCTTTCTTT
CASSHSEREGNTEAFF
>.|TRBV5-4|TRBD1|TRBJ1-2
TGTGCCAGCAGCTGGGACAGGGGCGACTATGGCTACACCTTC
CASSWDRGDYGYTF
>.|TRBV5-4|.|TRBJ1-6
TGTGCCAGCAGCTCCCAGACGCGTTATTCACCCCTCCACTTT
CASSSQTRYSPLHF
>.|TRBV4-3|.|TRBJ1-1
TGCGCCAGCAGCCAAGATCGGACAGCGAACACTGAAGCTTTCTTT
CASSQDRTANTEAFF
>.|TRBV5-4|TRBD1|TRBJ1-1
TGTGCCAGCAGCTTGGTGGGACAGGGGACCTTTATGAACACTGAAGCTTTCTTT
CASSLVGQGTFMNTEAFF
>few|TRBV4-1|.|TRBJ1-2
TGCGCCAGCAGCCAAGTACCGGTATATAGGGTTCACACCTTC
CASSQVPVYRVHTF
>.|TRBV6-5|TRBD1|TRBJ1-4
TGTGCCAGCAGTTACGAGTTGACAGGGCGAGAAAAACTGTTTTTT
CASSYELTGREKLFF
>.|TRBV21-1|.|TRBJ1-4
TGTGCCACCGAGGTGGGGTTAAGAGGAAAACTGTTTTTT
CATEVGLRGKLFF
>.|TRBV30|.|TRBJ1-1
TGTGCCTGGAGAGAGGGCGTCGGCACTGAAGCTTTCTTT
CAWREGVGTEAFF
>.|TRBV7-2|.|TRBJ1-1
TGTGCCAGCTCCCTCGGGGGGGCGATTTACACTGAAGCTTTCTTT
CASSLGGAIYTEAFF
>.|TRBV6-1|.|TRBJ2-2
TGTGCCAGCAGTGTCCCCCAAGCGACAGAGAACACCGGGGAGCTGTTTTTT
CASSVPQATENTGELFF
>.|TRBV5-4|.|TRBJ2-7
TGTGCCAGCAGCCCCGGGACGGCGAGCTCCTACGAGCAGTACTTC
CASSPGTASSYEQYF
>.|TRBV6-5|.|TRBJ2-7
TGTGCCAGCAGTTACTCACTAGAAGAGGTTAACGAGCGGTACTTC
CASSYSLEEVNERYF
>.|TRBV7-9|.|TRBJ2-1
TGTGTAGCCGGACAGACCGGTGAGCAGTTCTTC
CVAGQTGEQFF
>.|TRBV6-4|TRBD1|TRBJ2-3
TGTGCCAGCAGTGACTATGGGGGACAGGGAACTTTGTATTTT
CASSDYGGQGTLYF
>once|TRBV6-1|TRBD1|TRBJ1-5
TGTGCCGGGCAGGGACAGGAAAATCAGCCCCAGCATTTT
CAGQGQENQPQHF
>.|TRBV11-2|TRBD1|TRBJ2-7
TGTGCCAGCAGCATAGGACAGGGGGCATACGAGCAGTACTTC
CASSIGQGAYEQYF
>.|TRBV2|.|TRBJ2-7
TGTGCCAGCACTCAGGGGGGGGAAGGGGACGAGCAGTACTTC
CASTQGGEGDEQYF
>.|TRBV27|.|TRBJ2-7
TGTGCCAGCAGTAATCAAGGACTCGTGAATTCCTACGAGCAGTACTTC
CASSNQGLVNSYEQYF
>.|TRBV27|.|TRBJ2-1
TGTGCCAGCAGTTTTCTCGGGGGCGCGAACAATGAGCAGTTCTTC
CASSFLGGANNEQFF
>.|TRBV5-1|TRBD2|TRBJ2-7
TGCGCCAGCAGCCAATGGACTAGAGCCCACGAGCAGTACTTC
CASSQWTRAHEQYF
>.|TRBV2|TRBD1|TRBJ2-7
TGTGCCAGCAGTTCGCCTGAGGGGACAGTCTCCTACGAGCAGTACTTC
CASSSPEGTVSYEQYF
>once|TRBV4-1|TRBD1|TRBJ1-4
TGCGCCAGCAGCCAAGTCCGGGACAGGGGGCTTGATGAAAAACTGTTTTTT
CASSQVRDRGLDEKLFF
>.|TRBV6-5|.|TRBJ1-4
TGTGCCAGCAGTACAGGACTAACTAATGAAAAACTGTTTTTT
CASSTGLTNEKLFF
>.|TRBV27|.|TRBJ2-7
TGTGCCAGCAGTTTAGACGGCTACGAGCAGTACTTC
CASSLDGYEQYF
>.|TRBV2|.|TRBJ1-2
TGTGCCAGCCCTTGGGAGTGGCCCAATAACTATGGCTACACCTTC
CASPWEWPNNYGYTF
>.|TRBV28|TRBD1|TRBJ2-1
TGTGCCAGCAGTTTGTCCAGGGGGCCGAACAATGAGCAGTTCTTC
CASSLSRGPNNEQFF
>.|TRBV9|.|TRBJ2-1
TGTGCCAGCAGCGAAGGCGGGGGCCCCTACAATGAGCAGTTCTTC
CASSEGGGPYNEQFF
>once|TRBV27|.|TRBJ1-2
TGTGCCAGCAGTTTATATGGGGGGGCGAGCTATGGCTACACCTTC
CASSLYGGASYGYTF
>.|TRBV2|.|TRBJ2-7
TGTGCCAGCAGTGAGGGGGGCGGACAGCCCTACGAGCAGTACTTC
CASSEGGGQPYEQYF
>.|TRBV13|TRBD1|TRBJ2-7
TGTGCCAGCAGCCCCGGGACAGGGTCTTACGAGCAGTACTTC
CASSPGTGSYEQYF
>.|TRBV7-9|.|TRBJ1-2
TGTGCCAGCAGCTCACTGGACACCCGCAACCATTATGGCTACACCTTC
CASSSLDTRNHYGYTF
>once|TRBV13|TRBD1|TRBJ2-5
TGTGCCAGCAGCTTAGGCGGGACAGGGGTTCCGTGGGAGACCCAGTACTTC
CASSLGGTGVPWETQYF
>.|TRBV5-1|.|TRBJ1-4
TGCGCCAGCAGCTTGGAAGGGAGGACTAATGAAAAACTGTTTTTT
CASSLEGRTNEKLFF
>.|TRBV4-3|.|TRBJ1-1
TGCGCCAGCAGCCTCGAGCGTCTTGAAAGGAACACTGAAGCTTTCTTT
CASSLERLERNTEAFF